This T cell receptor beta chain comes out of a study of blood T cell repertoires in COVID-19. Overall study: Sites in the United States, Italy and Spain provided acute and convalescent COVID-19 samples.

V lost 4 bases and J 3 bases, leaving 25 bases between the germline ends. The germline CDR1 and CDR2 sequences are SGHRS and YFSETQ. The CDR3 is 18 residues long. Original data processing: Reference gene primers were amplified, and this amplification served to estimate nucleated cell counts. Some clones are missing from TCRdb's copy, which holds only in-frame ones; the method was immunoSEQ multiplex PCR. The V and J calls and clone size come from that table; D and trimming were worked out from the DNA. Found here are some 240,000 clones, about 80% of them singletons; the top ten hold 9.6%. Sequenced material: peripheral blood. This TCR derives from a woman of 80 years or more with acute or convalescent COVID-19. This sequence joins TRBV5-1 and TRBJ1-1; D uncertain. CDR3 region: CASSLPPGFRNGYTEAFF. The CDR3 bases are TGCGCCAGCAGCCTCCCCCCCGGGTTTCGAAACGGGTACACTGAAGCTTTCTTT.